This T cell receptor (beta chain) was documented in a study of T cell responses to AZD1222 COVID-19 vaccine. Germline CDR1 is SEHNR and CDR2 is FQNEAQ (reference sequence). The CDR3 length is 18 residues. Trimming took off 4 bases at V and 0 bases at J, with 21 bases between the two ends. Findings and limits, study-wide: Spike-specific TCR breadth and depth both grew after two AZD1222 doses.

Regarding this clone: The antigen is not known.

Assay: immunoSEQ multiplex PCR; the TCRdb copy retains only in-frame clones and omits some. Of about 140,000 clones in the sample, approximately 92% were seen once. The gene calls are TRBV7-9 and TRBJ1-1, with D possibly TRBD1 on 6 matching bases. The receptor comes from an adult in good health. Here the sequenced sample was peripheral blood, taken on day 0 of AZD1222 vaccination. The CDR3 spells CASSSRRGVKGLNTEAFF. The CDR3 coding sequence is TGTGCCAGCAGCTCTCGTAGGGGGGTGAAGGGCCTGAACACTGAAGCTTTCTTT.